This T cell receptor (beta chain) derives from a study of regulatory T cells in long-lasting Graves disease. At least ten counts were recorded for this clonotype. Described time point: newly diagnosed GD, antithyroid drugs for less than 3 months. PBMCs were the source of the RNA used for TCR sequencing. Diagnosis followed American Thyroid Association guidelines for Graves' disease. The CDR3 is made up of 15 amino acids. The V end lost 3 bases, the J end lost 0 bases, and 9 bases lay between the germline ends. The germline V gene has CDR1 SGHVS and CDR2 FQNEAQ. CDR3-region Arm-PCR and iRepertoire HTBI primers produced the TCR beta libraries. Each CDR3 protein is one row after TCRdb ran MiXCR on the multiplex PCR reads. The sample holds fewer than 450,000 distinct CDR3 sequences; approximately 16% are singletons and the top ten take over 7%. The same sample was also used in a study of T cells in Graves' hyperthyroidism and ophthalmopathy. That paper states: Stable disease denoted Graves' hyperthyroidism without ophthalmopathy progression within 18 months.

The input for sequencing was peripheral blood mononuclear cells (PBMCs), taken at new diagnosis, from a patient treated with antithyroid drugs. The V call is TRBV7-8, the J call TRBJ2-1; perhaps TRBD2 as D (5 bases). This receptor was identified in a woman in her thirties or forties with Graves disease. The CDR3 DNA follows: TGTGCCAGCAGCTTGGGCGGGTACTCCTACAATGAGCAGTTCTTC. Translated, it gives CASSLGGYSYNEQFF.